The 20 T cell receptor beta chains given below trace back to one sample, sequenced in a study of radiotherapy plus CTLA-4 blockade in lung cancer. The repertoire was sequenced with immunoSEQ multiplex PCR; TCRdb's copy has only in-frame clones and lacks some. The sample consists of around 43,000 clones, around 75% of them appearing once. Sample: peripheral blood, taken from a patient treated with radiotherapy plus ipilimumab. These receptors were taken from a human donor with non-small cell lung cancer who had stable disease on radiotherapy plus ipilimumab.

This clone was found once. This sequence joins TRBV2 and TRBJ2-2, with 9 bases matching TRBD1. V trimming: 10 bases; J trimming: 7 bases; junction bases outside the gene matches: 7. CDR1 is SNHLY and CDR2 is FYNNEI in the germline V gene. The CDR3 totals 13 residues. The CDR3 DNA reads TGTGCCACGCACAGGGGGCCCGGCGGGGAGCTGTTTTTT. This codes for CATHRGPGGELFF.

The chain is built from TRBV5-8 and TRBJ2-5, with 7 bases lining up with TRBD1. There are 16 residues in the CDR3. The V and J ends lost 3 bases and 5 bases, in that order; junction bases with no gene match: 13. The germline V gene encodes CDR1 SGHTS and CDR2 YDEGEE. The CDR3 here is CASSWGNRGLGETQYF. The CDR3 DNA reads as TGTGCCAGCAGCTGGGGTAACAGGGGTCTAGGGGAGACCCAGTACTTC.

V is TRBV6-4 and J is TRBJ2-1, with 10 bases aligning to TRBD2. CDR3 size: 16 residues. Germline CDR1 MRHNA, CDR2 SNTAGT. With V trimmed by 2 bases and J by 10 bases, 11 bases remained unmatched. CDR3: CASSDRGPSGGGEQFF. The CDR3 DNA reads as TGTGCCAGCAGTGACCGGGGGCCTAGCGGGGGAGGAGAGCAGTTCTTC.

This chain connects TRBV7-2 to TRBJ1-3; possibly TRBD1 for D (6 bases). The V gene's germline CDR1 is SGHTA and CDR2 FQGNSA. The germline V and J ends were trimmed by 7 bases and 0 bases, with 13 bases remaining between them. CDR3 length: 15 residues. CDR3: CASTLGQTSGNTIYF. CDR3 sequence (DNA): TGTGCCAGCACCCTAGGACAGACCTCTGGAAACACCATATATTTT.

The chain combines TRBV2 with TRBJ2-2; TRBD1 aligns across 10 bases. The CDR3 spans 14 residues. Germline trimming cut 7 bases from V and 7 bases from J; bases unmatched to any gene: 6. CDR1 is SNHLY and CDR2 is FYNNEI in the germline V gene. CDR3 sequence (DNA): TGTGCCAGCACTCCGGGACAGGGGTACGGGGAGCTGTTTTTT. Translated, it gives CASTPGQGYGELFF.

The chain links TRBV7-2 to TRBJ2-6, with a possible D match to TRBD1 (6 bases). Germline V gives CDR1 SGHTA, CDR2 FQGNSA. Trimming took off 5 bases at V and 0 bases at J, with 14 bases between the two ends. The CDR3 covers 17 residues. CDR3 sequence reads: CASSRSGATSGANVLTF. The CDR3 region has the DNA TGTGCCAGCAGCAGATCAGGGGCTACCTCTGGGGCCAACGTCCTGACTTTC.

DNA of the CDR3: TGTGCCAGCAGCACAGGACAGAGATCTAATGAAAAACTGTTTTTT. This codes for CASSTGQRSNEKLFF. The genes are TRBV5-4 and TRBJ1-4, with D perhaps matching TRBD1 (6 bases). This CDR3 has 15 residues. Germline V gives CDR1 SGHNT, CDR2 YYREEE (reference sequence). The V gene lost 4 bases and the J gene lost 3 bases, with 13 bases spanning the gap.

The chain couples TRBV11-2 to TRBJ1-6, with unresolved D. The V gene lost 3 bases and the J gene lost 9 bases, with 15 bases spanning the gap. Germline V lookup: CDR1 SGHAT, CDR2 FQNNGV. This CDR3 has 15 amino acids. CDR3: CASSFDDGRSSPLHF. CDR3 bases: TGTGCCAGCAGCTTCGACGACGGAAGGAGTTCACCCCTCCACTTT. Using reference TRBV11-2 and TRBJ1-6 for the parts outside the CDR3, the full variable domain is EAGVAQSPRYKIIEKRQSVAFWCNPISGHATLYWYQQILGQGPKLLIQFQNNGVVDDSQLPKDRFSAERLKGVDSTLKIQPAKLEDSAVYLCASSFDDGRSSPLHFGNGTRLTVT.

The CDR3 loop reads CASSLARGSSYEQYF. The CDR3 DNA reads as TGTGCCAGCAGCTTAGCCCGGGGTTCCTCCTACGAGCAGTACTTC. This rearrangement joins TRBV7-9 to TRBJ2-7; a weak D match, TRBD2 (5 bases). The V end lost 0 bases, the J end lost 0 bases, and 9 bases lay between the germline ends. Germline values: CDR1 SEHNR, CDR2 FQNEAQ (reference sequence). The CDR3 length is 15 residues.

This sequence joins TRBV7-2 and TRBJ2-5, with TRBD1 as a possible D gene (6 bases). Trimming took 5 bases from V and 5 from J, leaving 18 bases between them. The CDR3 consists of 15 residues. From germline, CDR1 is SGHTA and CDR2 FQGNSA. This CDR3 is CASSNGGQRGETQYF. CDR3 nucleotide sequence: TGTGCCAGCAGCAATGGGGGTCAGAGGGGGGAGACCCAGTACTTC.

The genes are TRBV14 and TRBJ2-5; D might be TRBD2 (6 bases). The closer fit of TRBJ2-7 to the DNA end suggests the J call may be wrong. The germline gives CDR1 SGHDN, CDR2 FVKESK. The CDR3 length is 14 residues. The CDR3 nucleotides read TGTGCCAGCAGCCTCCGACTAGGGCCCTACGAGCAGTACTTC. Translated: CASSLRLGPYEQYF.

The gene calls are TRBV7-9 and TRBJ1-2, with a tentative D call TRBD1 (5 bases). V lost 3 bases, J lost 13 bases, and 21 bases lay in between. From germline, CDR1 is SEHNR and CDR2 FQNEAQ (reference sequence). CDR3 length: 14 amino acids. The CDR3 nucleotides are TGTGCCAGCAGCTTGGGGGGGGGTGTACCACCCTCCACCTTC. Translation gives CASSLGGGVPPSTF.

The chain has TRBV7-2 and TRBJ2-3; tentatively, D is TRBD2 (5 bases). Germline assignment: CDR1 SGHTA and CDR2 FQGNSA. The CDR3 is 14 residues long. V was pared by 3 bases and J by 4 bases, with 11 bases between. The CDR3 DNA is TGTGCCAGCAGCTTCAGGACTGGCCCAGATACGCAGTATTTT. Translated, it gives CASSFRTGPDTQYF.

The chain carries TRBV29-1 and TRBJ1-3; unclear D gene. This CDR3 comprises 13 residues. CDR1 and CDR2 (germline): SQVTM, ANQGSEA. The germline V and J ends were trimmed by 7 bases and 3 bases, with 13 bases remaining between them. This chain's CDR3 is CSAGLSGGNTIYF. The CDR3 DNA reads TGCAGCGCCGGACTGTCGGGTGGAAACACCATATATTTT.

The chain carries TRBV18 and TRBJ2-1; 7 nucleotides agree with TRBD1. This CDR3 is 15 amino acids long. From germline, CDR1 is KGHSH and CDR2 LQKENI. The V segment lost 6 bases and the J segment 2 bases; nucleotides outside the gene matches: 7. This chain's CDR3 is CASSRTGPPYNEQFF. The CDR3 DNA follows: TGTGCCAGCTCCAGGACAGGACCGCCCTACAATGAGCAGTTCTTC.

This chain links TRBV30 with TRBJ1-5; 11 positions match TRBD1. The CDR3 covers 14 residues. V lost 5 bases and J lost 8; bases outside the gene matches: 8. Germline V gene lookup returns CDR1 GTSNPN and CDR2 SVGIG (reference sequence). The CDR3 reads CAWGGQGVVEPQHF. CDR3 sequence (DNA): TGTGCCTGGGGGGGACAGGGGGTTGTTGAGCCCCAGCATTTT. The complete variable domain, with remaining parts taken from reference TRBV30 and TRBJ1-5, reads SQTIHQWPATLVQPVGSPLSLECTVEGTSNPNLYWYRQAAGRGLQLLFYSVGIGQISSEVPQNLSASRPQDRQFILSSKKLLLSDSGFYLCAWGGQGVVEPQHFGDGTRLSIL.

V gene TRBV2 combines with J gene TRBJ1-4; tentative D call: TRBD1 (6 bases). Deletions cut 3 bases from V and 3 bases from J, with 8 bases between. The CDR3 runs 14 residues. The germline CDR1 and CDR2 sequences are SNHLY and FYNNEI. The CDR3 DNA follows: TGTGCCAGCAGTGATGAGGGGGCTAATGAAAAACTGTTTTTT. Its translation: CASSDEGANEKLFF.

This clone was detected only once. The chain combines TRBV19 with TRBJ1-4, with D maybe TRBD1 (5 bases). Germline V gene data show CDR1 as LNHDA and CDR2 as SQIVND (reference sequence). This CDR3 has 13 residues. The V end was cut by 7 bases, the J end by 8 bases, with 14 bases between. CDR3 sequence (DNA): TGTGCCAGTACCGCAGGGTACGGGGAAAAACTGTTTTTT. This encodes CASTAGYGEKLFF.

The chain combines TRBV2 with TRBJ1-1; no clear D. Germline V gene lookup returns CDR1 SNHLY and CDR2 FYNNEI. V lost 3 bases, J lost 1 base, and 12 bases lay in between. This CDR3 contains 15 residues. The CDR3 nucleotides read TGTGCCAGCAGTGAGGAGCCCCCCCCGAACACTGAAGCTTTCTTT. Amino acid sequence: CASSEEPPPNTEAFF.

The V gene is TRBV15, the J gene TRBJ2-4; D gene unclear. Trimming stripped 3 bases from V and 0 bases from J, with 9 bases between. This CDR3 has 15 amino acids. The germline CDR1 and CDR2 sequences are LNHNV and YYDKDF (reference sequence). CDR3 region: CATSSTKLAKNIQYF. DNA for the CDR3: TGTGCCACCAGCAGTACAAAATTAGCCAAAAACATTCAGTACTTC.